This passage covers 30 T cell receptor beta chains from one sample sequenced in a study of T cell clonality in common variable immunodeficiency (dated by TCRdb to the mid-2010s). Library construction relied on the immunoSEQ multiplex PCR assay. This is the immuneACCESS table as TCRdb keeps it, with only in-frame sequences that have V and J called. A part of the clones is gone; compared with another copy, unresolved V genes explain less than half, and the rest is unexplained. The table gives approximately 58,000 clones for this sample, with none occurring only once. The top ten clones comprise about 5.7% of the sample. The sequencing input was peripheral blood mononuclear cells. These receptors were collected from a person between 18 and 69 years old in good health.

This clone was seen many times. The read ends 3 residues before the CDR3 terminus; that terminus is restored from the germline J gene. The chain carries TRBV12-3 or TRBV12-4 and TRBJ1-2; 8 bases fit TRBD1. The CDR3 has 15 amino acids. With V trimmed by 0 bases and J by 3 bases, 3 bases remained unmatched. The sequenced part of the CDR3 DNA is TGTGCCAGCAGTTTAGCGGCCAGGGGGCACTATGGC. Its translation is CASSLAARGHYG. The entire CDR3 is CASSLAARGHYGYTF.

This clone was detected ten times or more. Read sequence stops 3 residues before the CDR3 end, and the germline J gene provides the missing end. The chain uses TRBV7-2 and TRBJ2-7, with unresolved D. The CDR3 has 13 residues. The germline gives CDR1 SGHTA, CDR2 FQGNSA. V was pared by 1 base and J by 6 bases, with 10 bases between. The part of the CDR3 DNA that was read is TGTGCCAGCAGCTTAGGGGTGCAGGCCGAG. Encoded protein: CASSLGVQAE. The complete CDR3 protein is CASSLGVQAEQYF.

This clone was picked up many times. The read falls 3 residues short of the CDR3 end, and the missing part is taken from the germline J gene. The rearrangement links TRBV7-2 to TRBJ2-5; 8 bases are shared with TRBD1. The CDR3 runs 14 residues. V shed 0 bases and J 5 bases; nucleotides not matched to a gene: 2. The germline V gene has CDR1 SGHTA and CDR2 FQGNSA. CDR3 DNA (partial): TGTGCCAGCAGCTTAGCGACAGGGGACGAGACC. Its translation is CASSLATGDET. In full, the CDR3 reads CASSLATGDETQYF.

This clone was counted at least ten times. Here the CDR3 reads CASSLLASEYNEQFF. The CDR3 DNA, read in part, is TGTGCCAGCAGCTTACTTGCTAGCGAATACAATGAG. The chain combines TRBV11-2 with TRBJ2-1; possibly TRBD2 for D (6 bases). Sequencing ends 3 residues short of the CDR3 end; the germline J gene provides the rest. Trimming removed 2 bases from V and 4 bases from J, with 12 bases in between. Germline-derived CDR1 and CDR2 are SGHAT and FQNNGV. This CDR3 has 15 amino acids.

This clone was observed a handful of times. The CDR3: CASSPFAWGANVLTF. The CDR3 bases that were read are TGTGCCAGCAGTCCGTTCGCGTGGGGGGCCAACGTC. V gene TRBV7-8 combines with J gene TRBJ2-6; D unresolved. The CDR3 extends 3 residues past the end of the read, so its final part is completed from the germline J gene. Germline CDR1 SGHVS, CDR2 FQNEAQ. V dropped 6 bases and J dropped 4 bases, with 13 bases sitting between them. This CDR3 has 15 residues.

This clone showed up many times. The sequenced fragment ends 3 residues before the CDR3 boundary, so the rest is inferred from the germline J gene. The V call is TRBV4-1, the J call TRBJ2-1, with 11 bases that match TRBD2. The CDR3 covers 17 residues. J was trimmed by 7 bases and V by 0 bases; bases with no gene match: 8. In germline, CDR1 is MGHRA, CDR2 YSYEKL. This CDR3 is CASSQDPSASGGNEQFF. CDR3 DNA, as far as it was read: TGCGCCAGCAGCCAAGATCCGTCGGCTAGCGGGGGGAATGAG.

This clone has ten or more counts. The sequenced fragment ends 3 residues before the CDR3 boundary, so the rest is inferred from the germline J gene. The genes are TRBV19 and TRBJ1-1, with D perhaps TRBD1 (6 bases). V lost 3 bases and J lost 1, with 18 bases in between. CDR3 size: 17 residues. From germline, CDR1 is LNHDA and CDR2 SQIVND (reference sequence). The CDR3 sequence is CASSMNRDTPPNTEAFF. Partial CDR3 DNA: TGTGCCAGTAGTATGAACAGGGACACACCTCCGAACACTGAA.

This clone came up many times. The read finishes 3 residues shy of the CDR3 end, and the germline J gene is used to complete it. The rearrangement joins TRBV20-1 to TRBJ2-3; D gene ambiguous. This CDR3 has 14 residues. CDR1 is DFQATT and CDR2 is SNEGSKA in the germline V gene (reference sequence). The V end was cut by 1 base, the J end by 4 bases, with 12 bases between. CDR3 loop: CSARAPSTADTQYF. The CDR3 DNA, read in part, is TGCAGTGCTAGAGCCCCATCTACAGCAGATACG.

This clone has at least ten counts. From the germline J gene comes the end of the CDR3, since the read stops 3 residues before it. The J gene is TRBJ2-2, the V gene TRBV7-2; unclear D gene. CDR3 length: 15 residues. In germline, CDR1 is SGHTA, CDR2 FQGNSA. V was clipped by 6 bases and J by 5 bases, with 16 bases between them. The covered CDR3 bases are TGTGCCAGCAGTAGGCCAGCGAGCATAACCGGGGAG. Amino acids: CASSRPASITGE. The entire CDR3 reads CASSRPASITGELFF.

This clone has at least ten counts. The CDR3 end falls 3 residues outside the read, so it is completed with the germline J gene. V gene TRBV19 combines with J gene TRBJ1-5; 9 bases map to TRBD1. Germline trimming cut 3 bases from V and 1 base from J; bases unmatched to any gene: 1. This CDR3 contains 15 residues. The germline V gene encodes CDR1 LNHDA and CDR2 SQIVND (reference sequence). The CDR3 loop is CASSIGTGSNQPQHF. CDR3 bases read: TGTGCCAGTAGTATCGGGACAGGGAGCAATCAGCCC.

This clone was observed many times. Read data end 3 residues before the CDR3 end; the end is taken from the germline J gene. The V gene is TRBV10-3, the J gene TRBJ1-2, with 8 nucleotides matching TRBD1. From germline, CDR1 is ENHRY and CDR2 SYGVKD. This CDR3 is built from 13 residues. CDR3 residues: CAINTDRGGGYTF. Incomplete CDR3 DNA: TGTGCCATCAATACTGACAGGGGAGGAGGC.

This clone was counted at least ten times. With the read ending 3 residues before the CDR3 end, the germline J gene is used to fill in that end. This chain connects TRBV2 to TRBJ2-1; 7 bases match TRBD1. The CDR3 consists of 16 residues. The V gene end was trimmed by 5 bases and the J gene end by 7 bases; junction bases not matched to a gene: 14. Germline CDR1 is SNHLY and CDR2 is FYNNEI. The CDR3 sequence is CASSPVTGFLGNEQFF. Incomplete CDR3 DNA: TGTGCCAGCAGTCCTGTGACAGGGTTTCTTGGTAATGAG.

This clone was observed at least ten times. The germline gene is not matched at one end of the junction; a read error may be the cause. Read coverage stops 3 residues before the CDR3 terminus; the germline J gene supplies the remainder. The chain carries TRBV4-2 and TRBJ2-2; TRBD1 might be the D (6 bases). Germline V lookup: CDR1 LGHNA, CDR2 YNFKEQ. There are 14 residues in the CDR3. The covered CDR3 bases are TGCGCCAGCAGCCAAGAAACAGGGTCTGGGGAG. The encoded protein is CASSQETGSGE. The CDR3 as a whole reads CASSQETGSGELFF.

This clone was observed at least ten times. The read halts 3 residues ahead of the CDR3 end, with the missing end drawn from the germline J gene. The J gene is TRBJ1-1, the V gene TRBV20-1; tentatively, D is TRBD1 (5 bases). Germline V gives CDR1 DFQATT, CDR2 SNEGSKA (reference sequence). This CDR3 contains 13 residues. V lost 6 bases to trimming and J lost 6 bases, with 17 bases between them. CDR3 sequence: CSASIGVYAEAFF. The CDR3 DNA, read in part, is TGCAGTGCATCCATAGGGGTTTACGCTGAA.

This clone was observed many times. The CDR3 end falls 3 residues outside the read, so it is completed with the germline J gene. The rearrangement uses TRBV18 and TRBJ1-2, with 8 bases that match TRBD1. Trimming at V came to 3 bases and at J to 5 bases, leaving 5 bases not matched to a gene. In germline, CDR1 is KGHSH, CDR2 LQKENI. This CDR3 is 14 amino acids long. CDR3 DNA, as far as it was read: TGTGCCAGCTCACCGGACAGGGAGATTTATGGC. Amino acids: CASSPDREIYG. In full, the CDR3 is CASSPDREIYGYTF. The whole variable domain, remainder taken from reference TRBV18 and TRBJ1-2, is NAGVMQNPRHLVRRRGQEARLRCSPMKGHSHVYWYRQLPEEGLKFMVYLQKENIIDESGMPKERFSAEFPKEGPSILRIQQVVRGDSAAYFCASSPDREIYGYTFGSGTRLTVV.

This clone showed up many times. The read stops 3 residues short of the end of the CDR3; the missing end is completed from the germline J gene. The V and J genes are TRBV7-9 and TRBJ1-1; D uncertain. CDR3 length: 12 residues. Looked up from germline, CDR1 is SEHNR and CDR2 is FQNEAQ (reference sequence). Trimming removed 3 bases at V and 4 bases at J, with 6 bases between. CDR3 in amino acids: CASSFRSTEAFF. The part of the CDR3 DNA that was read is TGTGCCAGCAGCTTTAGAAGCACTGAA.

In this sample, this clone turned up a few times. Read sequence stops 3 residues before the CDR3 end, and the germline J gene provides the missing end. This rearrangement joins TRBV6-4 to TRBJ2-7, with 8 bases aligning to TRBD1. J lost 5 bases, V lost 4 bases, and 10 bases had no gene match. The germline V gene has CDR1 MRHNA and CDR2 SNTAGT. This CDR3 region has 15 residues. The CDR3 loop is CASSAVLQGVHEQYF. The CDR3 DNA, read in part, is TGTGCCAGCAGTGCCGTTTTACAGGGGGTGCACGAG.

Ten or more counts support this clone. From the germline J gene comes the end of the CDR3, since the read stops 3 residues before it. The V call is TRBV4-1, the J call TRBJ1-5, with 7 bases identical to TRBD1. The V and J ends lost 5 bases and 3 bases, in that order; junction bases with no gene match: 13. This CDR3 is 17 amino acids long. CDR1 and CDR2 (germline): MGHRA, YSYEKL. CDR3 bases read: TGCGCCAGCAGCGGGGGGACAGCCCGCGGATTCAATCAGCCC. Residues: CASSGGTARGFNQP. The entire CDR3 protein reads CASSGGTARGFNQPQHF.

Ten or more counts support this clone. The CDR3 end is not reached by the read, which stops 3 residues before it; the germline J gene fills it in. The chain combines TRBV19 with TRBJ1-4, with no clear D. Trimming cost V 6 bases and J 7 bases, with 15 bases left between them. The CDR3 totals 14 residues. Germline-derived CDR1 and CDR2 are LNHDA and SQIVND (reference sequence). Incomplete CDR3 DNA: TGTGCCAGTAGGACCCTGCGCGGAGGTGAAAAA. As protein: CASRTLRGGEK. The whole CDR3 protein reads CASRTLRGGEKLFF.

This clone was observed a few times. The read falls 3 residues short of the CDR3 end, and the missing part is taken from the germline J gene. V is TRBV20-1 and J is TRBJ2-3, with 12 bases fitting TRBD2. Germline loops: CDR1 DFQATT, CDR2 SNEGSKA (reference sequence). The CDR3 contains 17 residues. Incomplete CDR3 DNA: TGCAGTGCTACGGACCCGTTTGGACTAGCGGGAATTGAGACG. This translates into CSATDPFGLAGIET. The whole CDR3 protein reads CSATDPFGLAGIETQYF.

This clone came up many times. The read falls 3 residues short of the CDR3 end, and the missing part is taken from the germline J gene. The rearrangement uses TRBV19 and TRBJ1-1; D possibly corresponds to TRBD1 (6 bases). Germline V gene sequence: CDR1 LNHDA, CDR2 SQIVND (reference sequence). Trimming pared 3 bases from V and 0 bases from J, leaving 11 bases between. The CDR3 has 15 amino acids. The CDR3 reads CASSMQDSLNTEAFF. The part of the CDR3 DNA that was read is TGTGCCAGTAGTATGCAGGACAGCCTGAACACTGAA.

With regard to this clone: The read falls 3 residues short of the CDR3 end, and the missing part is taken from the germline J gene. The V call is TRBV2, the J call TRBJ1-1; D is perhaps TRBD1 (6 bases). The CDR3 contains 15 residues. V was pared by 3 bases and J by 0 bases, with 11 bases between. CDR1 SNHLY and CDR2 FYNNEI come from the germline V gene. CDR3 in amino acids: CASSDGGRVNTEAFF. Partial CDR3 DNA: TGTGCCAGCAGTGATGGGGGCAGGGTGAACACTGAA.

This clone was found many times. Sequence at one end of the junction differs from germline and may be a read error. The read finishes 3 residues shy of the CDR3 end, and the germline J gene is used to complete it. The rearrangement links TRBV4-2 to TRBJ1-4; D gene ambiguous. Germline CDR1 reads LGHNA; CDR2 reads YNFKEQ. This CDR3 region has 12 residues. The CDR3 bases that were read are TGCGCCAGCAGCCAAGATCGGGAAAAA. It translates to CASSQDREK. The whole CDR3 region reads CASSQDREKLFF.

This clone was picked up many times. CDR3 sequence: CSARVGAGQKGIANYGYTF. The covered CDR3 bases are TGCAGTGCTAGAGTGGGCGCAGGGCAGAAAGGCATAGCTAACTATGGC. The chain carries TRBV20-1 and TRBJ1-2; maybe TRBD1 (5 bases). Coverage ceases 3 residues before the CDR3 finishes, and the germline J gene fills in the end. V dropped 1 base and J dropped 0 bases, with 24 bases sitting between them. The CDR3 runs to 19 residues. In germline, CDR1 is DFQATT, CDR2 SNEGSKA (reference sequence).

The sample holds many counts of this clone. Coverage ceases 3 residues before the CDR3 finishes, and the germline J gene fills in the end. The chain combines TRBV2 with TRBJ2-1; no clear D. This CDR3 has 14 amino acids. Trimming cost V 2 bases and J 8 bases, with 13 bases left between them. Germline CDR1 and CDR2: SNHLY and FYNNEI. The part of the CDR3 DNA that was read is TGTGCCAGCAGTGAACTAGAGGTTGGCCATGAG. It yields the protein CASSELEVGHE. In full, the CDR3 reads CASSELEVGHEQFF.

There are many counts of this clone. The read is 3 residues too short to cover the CDR3 end, so that end is filled in from the germline J gene. This rearrangement joins TRBV6-1 to TRBJ1-4; D possibly corresponds to TRBD1 (5 bases). The V and J ends lost 1 base and 7 bases respectively, with 7 bases between them. Germline CDR1 MNHNS, CDR2 SASEGT. The CDR3 contains 13 residues. The covered CDR3 bases are TGTGCCAGCAGTGAAGGGGGCTCTGAAAAA. Encoded protein: CASSEGGSEK. The whole CDR3 sequence reads CASSEGGSEKLFF.

This clone was seen many times. The CDR3 extends 3 residues past the end of the read, so its final part is completed from the germline J gene. The genes are TRBV28 and TRBJ1-6; TRBD1 matches at 7 bases. The CDR3 runs 16 residues. From germline, CDR1 is MDHEN and CDR2 SYDVKM. V lost 6 bases and J lost 0; bases outside the gene matches: 5. CDR3 bases read: TGTGCCAGCAGAAACAGGGGAGCCTCCTATAATTCACCC. Its translation: CASRNRGASYNSP. The complete CDR3 sequence is CASRNRGASYNSPLHF.

This clone was seen at least ten times. From the germline J gene comes the end of the CDR3, since the read stops 3 residues before it. The V and J genes are TRBV2 and TRBJ1-5; 10 bases map to TRBD1. The CDR3 loop spans 14 amino acids. V dropped 7 bases and J dropped 7; count of bases not matched to a gene: 7. Germline V gene lookup returns CDR1 SNHLY and CDR2 FYNNEI. CDR3 region: CASTLGQGLQPQHF. CDR3 DNA, as far as it was read: TGTGCCAGCACCCTGGGACAGGGGCTGCAGCCC.

This clone was seen repeatedly, ten times or more. Read data end 3 residues before the CDR3 end; the end is taken from the germline J gene. V and J are TRBV7-8 and TRBJ2-1; 7 positions agree with TRBD2. Germline V lookup: CDR1 SGHVS, CDR2 FQNEAQ. The CDR3 length is 14 residues. Trimming removed 5 bases from V and 6 bases from J; junction bases left unmatched: 7. The CDR3 bases that were read are TGTGCCAGCAGCCAACCGGGGGGTATCAATGAG. Translated, it gives CASSQPGGINE. In full, the CDR3 is CASSQPGGINEQFF.

Ten or more counts support this clone. The read stops 3 residues short of the end of the CDR3; the missing end is completed from the germline J gene. J is TRBJ1-1 and V is TRBV29-1; weak D call: TRBD1 (5 bases). V lost 7 bases and J 1 base, leaving 7 bases between the germline ends. This CDR3 is built from 11 residues. Germline V CDR1 and CDR2: SQVTM, ANQGSEA. The CDR3 spells CSAGKNTEAFF. Partial CDR3 DNA: TGCAGCGCAGGGAAGAACACTGAA.